In this sample, the clone carrying this T cell receptor (beta chain) turned up many times. Its specificity is unknown. Mismatch with germline at one junction end may stem from a read error. The data derive from a study of T cell clonality in common variable immunodeficiency. Study findings and constraints: Compared with healthy controls, CVID subjects showed increased TCRbeta clonality, mostly in about a third. Patient heterogeneity in the CVID cohort limited correlations between repertoire features and clinical complications.

Control and CVID samples contributed equal amounts of genomic DNA. Here immunoSEQ multiplex PCR was the method, and the copy in TCRdb shows in-frame clones only, minus some. This sample comprises some 60,000 clones, none seen once only. Sequencing was carried out using peripheral blood mononuclear cells. This TCR derives from a person aged 18 to 75 in good health.

CDR3 bases read: TGCGCCAGCAGCCCCGGGACAGGGGGCACTGAA. It yields the protein CASSPGTGGTE. The whole CDR3 sequence is CASSPGTGGTEAFF. The rearrangement joins TRBV4-2 to TRBJ1-1; 11 bases match TRBD1. With the read ending 3 residues before the CDR3 end, the germline J gene is used to fill in that end. CDR1 is LGHNA and CDR2 is YNFKEQ in the germline V gene. The CDR3 is 14 amino acids.